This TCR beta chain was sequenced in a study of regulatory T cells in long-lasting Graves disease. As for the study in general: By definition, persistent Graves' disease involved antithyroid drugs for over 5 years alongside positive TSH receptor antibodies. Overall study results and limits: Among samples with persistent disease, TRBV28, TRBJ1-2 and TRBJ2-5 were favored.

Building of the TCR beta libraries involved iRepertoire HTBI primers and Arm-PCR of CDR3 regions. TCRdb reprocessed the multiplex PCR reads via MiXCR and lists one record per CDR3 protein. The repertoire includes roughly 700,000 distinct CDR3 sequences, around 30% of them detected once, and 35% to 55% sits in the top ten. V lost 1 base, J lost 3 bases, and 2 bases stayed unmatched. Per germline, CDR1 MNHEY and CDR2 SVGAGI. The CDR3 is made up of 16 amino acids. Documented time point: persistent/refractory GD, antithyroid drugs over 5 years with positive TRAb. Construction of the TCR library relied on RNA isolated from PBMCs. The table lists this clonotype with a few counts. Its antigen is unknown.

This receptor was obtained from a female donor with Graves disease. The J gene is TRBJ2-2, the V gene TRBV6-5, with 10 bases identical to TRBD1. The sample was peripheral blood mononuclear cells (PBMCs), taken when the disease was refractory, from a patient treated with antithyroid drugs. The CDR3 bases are TGTGCCAGCAGTTACTGGACAGGGGGTGACACCGGGGAGCTGTTTTTT. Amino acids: CASSYWTGGDTGELFF.